This T cell receptor beta chain was recovered during a study of blood T cells in healthy people across ages. General observations from the study: Higher diversity and more naive CD4+ cells were features of long-lived donors, compared to aged donors. Leaving the PBMCs unsorted stopped any conclusive comparison of naive versus antigen-experienced cells.

A J-beta primer mix and a sample-barcoded 5' primer were used in a second PCR of about 7 to 11 cycles. TCRdb called the 5' RACE reads again in MiXCR, with one record for every CDR3 protein. The sample holds hundreds of thousands of distinct CDR3 sequences, 40% to 50% seen once. Germline V gene sequence: CDR1 SGHRS, CDR2 YFSETQ. The CDR3 consists of 15 residues. Trimming pared 4 bases from V and 2 bases from J, leaving 12 bases between. As regards this clonotype: Antigen specificity is unknown.

The receptor was derived from an older man in good health. This chain joins TRBV5-1 and TRBJ2-2, with D possibly TRBD1 on 5 matching bases. The specimen was blood. In DNA form, the CDR3 reads TGCGCCAGCAGCCCCTGGGGCCACAACACCGGGGAGCTGTTTTTT. Its protein product is CASSPWGHNTGELFF.